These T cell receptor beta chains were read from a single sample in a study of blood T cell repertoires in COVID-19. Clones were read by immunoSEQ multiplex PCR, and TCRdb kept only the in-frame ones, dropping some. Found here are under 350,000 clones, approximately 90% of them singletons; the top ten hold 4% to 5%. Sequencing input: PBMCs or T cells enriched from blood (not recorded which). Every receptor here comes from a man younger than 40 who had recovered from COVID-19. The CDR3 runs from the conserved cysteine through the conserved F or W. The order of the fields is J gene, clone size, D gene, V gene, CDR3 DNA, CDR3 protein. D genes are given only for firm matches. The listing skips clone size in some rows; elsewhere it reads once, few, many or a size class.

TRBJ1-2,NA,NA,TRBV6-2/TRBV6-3,TGTGCCAGCAGTTACATCAGCTATGGCTACACCTTC,CASSYISYGYTF
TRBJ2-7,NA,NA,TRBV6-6,TGTGCCAGCAGCCGCTTTCAAGAGACTGGGGAGCAGTACTTC,CASSRFQETGEQYF
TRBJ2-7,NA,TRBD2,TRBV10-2,TGCGCCAGCAGTGAGAGCCTAGCGGGGGGAGGCTCCTACGAGCAGTACTTC,CASSESLAGGGSYEQYF
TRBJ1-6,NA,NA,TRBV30,TGTGCCGCAAAGTATCACCGAGTATTGAATTCACCCCTCCACTTT,CAAKYHRVLNSPLHF
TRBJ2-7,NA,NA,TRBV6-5,TGTGCCAGCAGTTACTCGGAAGGAGCCTACGAGCAGTACTTC,CASSYSEGAYEQYF
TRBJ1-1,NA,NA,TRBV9,TGTGCCAGCAGCCCCCGCGGGAGCCTTAGCACTGAAGCTTTCTTT,CASSPRGSLSTEAFF
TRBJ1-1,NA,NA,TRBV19,TGTGCCAGTAGTATAGGCGGGTCGCGCCACGAATATACCAACACTGAAGCTTTCTTT,CASSIGGSRHEYTNTEAFF
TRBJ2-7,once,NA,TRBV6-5,TGTGCCAGCCGTACTGGGCCTGATTCGTCCTACGAGCAGTACTTC,CASRTGPDSSYEQYF
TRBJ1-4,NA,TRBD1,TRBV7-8,TGTGCCAGCAGCTCGGACAGGGTCCAGAATGAAAAACTGTTTTTT,CASSSDRVQNEKLFF
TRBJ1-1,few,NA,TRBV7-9,TGTGCCAGCAGCCTTTCAGCCGGGGAAGCTTTCTTT,CASSLSAGEAFF
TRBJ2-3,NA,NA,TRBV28,TGTGCCAGCAGCCCCTATCGGGGAACAGATACGCAGTATTTT,CASSPYRGTDTQYF
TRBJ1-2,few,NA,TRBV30,TGTGCCTGGAGTACAGGAAACTATGGCTACACCTTC,CAWSTGNYGYTF
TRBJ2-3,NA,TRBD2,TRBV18,TGTGCCAGCTCACCATCGAGGCAGGGAGGGACAGATACGCAGTATTTT,CASSPSRQGGTDTQYF
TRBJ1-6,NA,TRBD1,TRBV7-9,TGTGCCAGCAGTATTTCCGGGACAGATAATTCACCCCTCCACTTT,CASSISGTDNSPLHF
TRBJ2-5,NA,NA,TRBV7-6,TGTGCCAGCAGCTTAGCGCCGGGGGTCGCCAACCCACAAGAGACCCAGTACTTC,CASSLAPGVANPQETQYF
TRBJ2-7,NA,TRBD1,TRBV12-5,TGTGCTAGTGGTTCCGGGGGACAGGGTGCCAACGAGCAGTACTTC,CASGSGGQGANEQYF
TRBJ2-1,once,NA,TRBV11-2,TGTGCCAGCACCCCCGGACTAAACAATGAGCAGTTCTTC,CASTPGLNNEQFF
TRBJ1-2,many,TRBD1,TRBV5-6,TGTGCCAGCAGTGACAGGGAATCTGGCTACACCTTC,CASSDRESGYTF
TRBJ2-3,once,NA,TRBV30,TGTGCCTGGATTGGTTGGACGGGGAGCACAGATACGCAGTATTTT,CAWIGWTGSTDTQYF
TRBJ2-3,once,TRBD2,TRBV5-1,TGCGCCAGCAGCGGCGGGAGTAGGGCAGATACGCAGTATTTT,CASSGGSRADTQYF
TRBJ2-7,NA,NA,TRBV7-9,TGTGCCAGCAGCCTCGGATACGGGACACCTTTGTACTTC,CASSLGYGTPLYF
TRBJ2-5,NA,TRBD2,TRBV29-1,TGCAGCGTTGAAGGCGGGGGGATGGAGACCCAGTACTTC,CSVEGGGMETQYF
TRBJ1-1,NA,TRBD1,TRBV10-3,TGTGCCATCAGTGGAGGATCCGGGACAGGGGACACTGAAGCTTTCTTT,CAISGGSGTGDTEAFF
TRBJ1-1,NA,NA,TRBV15,TGTGCCACCAGCAGACCCCAGGTAACTGAAGCTTTCTTT,CATSRPQVTEAFF
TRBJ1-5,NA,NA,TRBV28,TGTGCCAGCACGATGCGGATTGATCAGCCCCAGCATTTT,CASTMRIDQPQHF
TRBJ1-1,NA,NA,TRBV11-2,TGTGCCAGCAGCTTAGGTACAATCGTCGCTTTCTTT,CASSLGTIVAFF
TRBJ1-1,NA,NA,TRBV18,TGTGCCAGCTCACCACCGGAAGGGGACGGGAGCGCTGAAGCTTTCTTT,CASSPPEGDGSAEAFF
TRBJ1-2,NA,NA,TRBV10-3,TGTGCCATCAGTGAGTCGGAGACAGGTTTAGACTATGGCTACACCTTC,CAISESETGLDYGYTF
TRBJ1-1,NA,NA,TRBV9,TGTGCCAGCAGGGCAGGGATGAACACTGAAGCTTTCTTT,CASRAGMNTEAFF
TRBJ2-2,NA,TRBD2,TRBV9,TGTGCCAGCAGCGTAGCCGGGGGGGCCGTCGCCGGGGAGCTGTTTTTT,CASSVAGGAVAGELFF
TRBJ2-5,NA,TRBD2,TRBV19,TGTGCCAGTACGGGGGGAGCGATTCAAGAGACCCAGTACTTC,CASTGGAIQETQYF
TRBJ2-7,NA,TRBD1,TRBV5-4,TGTGCCAGCGGCTACCCGACAGGGGGCTCCTACGAGCAGTACTTC,CASGYPTGGSYEQYF
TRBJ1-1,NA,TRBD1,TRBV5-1,TGCGCCAGCAGCTTTTTAGGTACGACAGGGGTTATGAACACTGAAGCTTTCTTT,CASSFLGTTGVMNTEAFF
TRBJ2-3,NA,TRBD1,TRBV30,TGTGCCTGGAGAGAAGGACAGGGAACGACAGATACGCAGTATTTT,CAWREGQGTTDTQYF
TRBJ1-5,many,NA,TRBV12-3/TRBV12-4,TGTGCCAGCAGTCCTGGTTCGGGGCCCCAGCATTTT,CASSPGSGPQHF
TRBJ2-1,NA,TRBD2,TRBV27,TGTGCCAGCAGCCCCAATAGACGGGGGGGCTCCTACAATGAGCAGTTCTTC,CASSPNRRGGSYNEQFF
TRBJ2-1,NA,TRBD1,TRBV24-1,TGTGCCACCAGTGAGGGACAGGGAAGAGGCAATGAGCAGTTCTTC,CATSEGQGRGNEQFF
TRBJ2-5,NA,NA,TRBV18,TGTGCCAGCTCACGACCGGGCGGAGGGGAGACCCAGTACTTC,CASSRPGGGETQYF
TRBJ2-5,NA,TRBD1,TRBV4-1,TGCGCCAGCAGCCCCCGCGGGTCTGGGACAGGGGATGTTGGGGGAGAGACCCAGTACTTC,CASSPRGSGTGDVGGETQYF
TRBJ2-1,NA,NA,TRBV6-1,TGTGCCAGCAGTGACGGCCAGCGGAATGAGCAGTTCTTC,CASSDGQRNEQFF
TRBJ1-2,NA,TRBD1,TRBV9,TGTGCCAGCAGCGTAGAGGGACAGGGGGCCCCTAACTATGGCTACACCTTC,CASSVEGQGAPNYGYTF
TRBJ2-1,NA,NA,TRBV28,TGTGCCAGCAGTTTCTGGAGAGAGGGAAATGAGCAGTTCTTC,CASSFWREGNEQFF
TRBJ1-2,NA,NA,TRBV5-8,TGTGCCAGCAGCGTCCAGGGAATTGGCTACACCTTC,CASSVQGIGYTF
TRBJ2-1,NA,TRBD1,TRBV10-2,TGCGCCAGCAGTGGAACAGGGGAACAGTTCTTC,CASSGTGEQFF
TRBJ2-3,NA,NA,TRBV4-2,TGTGCCAGCAGCCAAGATCGCGCCCACACAGATACGCAGTATTTT,CASSQDRAHTDTQYF
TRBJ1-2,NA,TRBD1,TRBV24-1,TGTGCCACCAGTGACCCCGGGACAGATTTAAACTATGGCTACACCTTC,CATSDPGTDLNYGYTF